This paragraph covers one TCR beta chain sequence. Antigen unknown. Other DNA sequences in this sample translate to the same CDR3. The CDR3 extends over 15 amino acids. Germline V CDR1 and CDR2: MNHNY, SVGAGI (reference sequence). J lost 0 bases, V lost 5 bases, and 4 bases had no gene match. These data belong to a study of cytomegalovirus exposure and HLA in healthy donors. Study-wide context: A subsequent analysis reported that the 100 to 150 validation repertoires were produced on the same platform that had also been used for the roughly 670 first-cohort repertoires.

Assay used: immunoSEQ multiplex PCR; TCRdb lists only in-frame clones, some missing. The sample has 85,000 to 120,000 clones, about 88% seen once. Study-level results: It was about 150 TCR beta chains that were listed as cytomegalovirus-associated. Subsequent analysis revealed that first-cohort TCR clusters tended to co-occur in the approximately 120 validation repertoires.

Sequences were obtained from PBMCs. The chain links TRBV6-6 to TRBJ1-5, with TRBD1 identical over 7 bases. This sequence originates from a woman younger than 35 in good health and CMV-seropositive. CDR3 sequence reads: CASSRTGDSNQPQHF. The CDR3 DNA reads TGTGCCAGCAGTCGAACAGGGGATAGCAATCAGCCCCAGCATTTT.